The rows below give T cell receptor beta chains drawn from one sample of a study of blood T cells in healthy people across ages. Using its own MiXCR run on the 5' RACE reads, TCRdb lists one record per CDR3 protein. Found here are about 1.8 million distinct CDR3 sequences, less than 50% of them singletons; the top ten hold roughly 2.1%. The sequenced material came from blood. The receptor set was obtained from a middle-aged woman in good health. Both conserved end residues are part of each CDR3. D genes are given only for firm matches. Expanded clones get a size class; other rows say once, few or many, or leave the size out.

V,J,size,D,DNA,CDR3
TRBV18,TRBJ2-4,NA,NA,TGTGCCAGCTCCACACAGGGTCCCAAAAACATTCAGTACTTC,CASSTQGPKNIQYF
TRBV20-1,TRBJ2-3,NA,TRBD2,TGCAGTGCTAGAGATTTGAGCGGGGGGGCTAGCACAGATACGCAGTATTTT,CSARDLSGGASTDTQYF
TRBV6-5,TRBJ2-7,NA,NA,TGTGCCAGCAGTCCGCAGGGGTTTTCCTACGAGCAGTACTTC,CASSPQGFSYEQYF
TRBV20-1,TRBJ1-4,few,NA,TGCAGTGCCCCCGGGTTGGGGGAAAAACTGTTTTTT,CSAPGLGEKLFF
TRBV18,TRBJ2-6,NA,TRBD1,TGTGCCAGCTCACATCTGACAGGGACTGGGGCCAACGTCCTGACTTTC,CASSHLTGTGANVLTF
TRBV20-1,TRBJ2-7,NA,TRBD1,TGCAGTGCTAGATGGACAGGGGGCCCCTACGAGCAGTACTTC,CSARWTGGPYEQYF
TRBV9,TRBJ2-1,NA,NA,TGTGCCAGCAGCGAGGAGGGATTGGGCAATGAGCAGTTCTTC,CASSEEGLGNEQFF
TRBV4-2,TRBJ2-3,NA,TRBD2,TGTGCCAGCAGCCAAGAACCTAGCGGGGGGAGAGATACGCAGTATTTT,CASSQEPSGGRDTQYF
TRBV5-1,TRBJ2-3,NA,TRBD2,TGCGCCAGCAGCTGGGGACTAGAGACAGATACGCAGTATTTT,CASSWGLETDTQYF
TRBV25-1,TRBJ2-7,NA,TRBD1,TGTGCCAGCAGCATTGACAGGGCCCCCTACGAGCAGTACTTC,CASSIDRAPYEQYF
TRBV29-1,TRBJ2-6,few,NA,TGCAGCGTTGAGGTGGCGGCCCACTCTGGGGCCAACGTCCTGACTTTC,CSVEVAAHSGANVLTF
TRBV28,TRBJ2-3,NA,NA,TGTGCCAGCAGTTTATCTCCCCAGGGAACAGATACGCAGTATTTT,CASSLSPQGTDTQYF
TRBV6-5,TRBJ2-1,NA,TRBD2,TGTGCCAGCAATCTTGCGGGGGGATTTTACAATGAGCAGTTCTTC,CASNLAGGFYNEQFF
TRBV6-5,TRBJ2-7,few,TRBD1,TGTGCCAGCAGACCGACAGGGTTCTACGAGCAGTACTTC,CASRPTGFYEQYF
TRBV15,TRBJ1-4,NA,NA,TGTGCCACCAGCAGAGAGTCCACTGACACGTGGGAACTGTTTTTT,CATSRESTDTWELFF
TRBV12-3/TRBV12-4,TRBJ2-3,NA,TRBD2,TGTGCCAGCAGTTTAAGAGGGACTAGCGGCACAGATACGCAGTATTTT,CASSLRGTSGTDTQYF
TRBV5-1,TRBJ1-1,NA,NA,TGCGCCAGCAGCTTGGTACAGGGCGGATCTGAAGCTTTCTTT,CASSLVQGGSEAFF
TRBV6-5,TRBJ2-1,NA,TRBD2,TGTGCCAGCAGTTACTCGGTGGGGACTAGCCGTGAGCAGTTCTTC,CASSYSVGTSREQFF
TRBV7-2,TRBJ2-5,NA,TRBD2,TGTGCCAGCAGCTCCGGGACTAGCGGGGGGATGTTCCGGGAGACCCAGTACTTC,CASSSGTSGGMFRETQYF
TRBV20-1,TRBJ2-3,NA,NA,TGCAGTGCTAGTATATCGAATCGGGGAGATACGCAGTATTTT,CSASISNRGDTQYF
TRBV15,TRBJ1-3,once,NA,TGTGCCACCAGCAGAGATCAGGGGTCTCTAAACACCATATATTTT,CATSRDQGSLNTIYF